The present entry profiles one T cell receptor (beta chain) with its context. Its antigen remains unidentified. With 7 bases clipped from V and 0 bases from J, the junction kept 11 bases outside the gene matches. This CDR3 comprises 16 residues. From the PCR reads, TCRdb called clonotypes with MiXCR, one entry per CDR3 protein. This sample has 490,000 or so distinct CDR3 sequences, with around 21% found just once. This sample is part of a study of molecular identifiers for immune sequencing clone quantification. Study findings and constraints: Highly expanded clone sizes could be underestimated through barcode sharing by identical TCR molecules.

Using 10%, 30% or 50% RNA, naive CD8 libraries were derived from approximately 22,000 to 940,000 sorted cells. The V and J genes are TRBV12-3 or TRBV12-4 and TRBJ2-5; 7 nucleotides agree with TRBD1. The specimen sequenced was naive CD8+ T cells from blood, with Jurkat cell RNA spiked in. The subset here: FACS-sorted CD8+CD4-CCR7+CD45RA+ naive T cells. The clonotype was recovered from a human donor in good health. Some libraries in this study had Jurkat cell RNA spiked in. The CDR3: CASMATGTEDQETQYF. CDR3 DNA: TGTGCCAGCATGGCAACCGGGACAGAAGACCAAGAGACCCAGTACTTC.